This T cell receptor beta chain emerged from a study of control samples from healthy donors and cancer patients. Method: immunoSEQ multiplex PCR; TCRdb's copy keeps in-frame clones and lacks some. The sample has some 200,000 clones; 90% to 95% are singletons. Germline loops: CDR1 LGHNT, CDR2 FRNRAP. After removal of 1 base from V and 7 bases from J, the junction contained 3 bases not matched to a gene. The CDR3 is 14 amino acids. This receptor was identified in a woman aged 25 to 39 in good health. The V and J genes are TRBV12-5 and TRBJ1-4; TRBD1 agrees at 7 bases. Source material: blood. The CDR3 DNA reads as TGTGCTAGTGGTTTGGGGCAGGGGGTTGAAAAACTGTTTTTT. Its translation: CASGLGQGVEKLFF.